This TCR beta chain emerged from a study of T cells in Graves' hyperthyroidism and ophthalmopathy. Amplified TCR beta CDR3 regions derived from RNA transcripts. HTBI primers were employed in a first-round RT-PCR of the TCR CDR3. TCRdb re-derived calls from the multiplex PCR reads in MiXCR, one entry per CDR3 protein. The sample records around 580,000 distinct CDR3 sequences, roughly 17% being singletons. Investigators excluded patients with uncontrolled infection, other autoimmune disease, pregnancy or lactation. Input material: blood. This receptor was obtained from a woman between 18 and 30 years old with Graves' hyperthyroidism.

In DNA form, the CDR3 reads TGCAGCGTGGCGGGACAGGGGGTTAAGGGGGCCCCACAGGCTTTCTTT. Translation: CSVAGQGVKGAPQAFF. This chain connects TRBV29-1 to TRBJ1-1, with 11 nucleotides matching TRBD1. This CDR3 comprises 16 residues. The trim removed 6 bases at V and 11 bases at J, leaving 20 bases unmatched. CDR1 and CDR2 from the germline V gene are SQVTM and ANQGSEA.